This entry lists 15 T cell receptor beta chains sequenced from one sample in a study of cytomegalovirus exposure and HLA in healthy donors. The primer mix had 60 Vbeta and 13 Jbeta primers. Using immunoSEQ multiplex PCR, the repertoire was profiled, and TCRdb retains in-frame clones only, with some absent. The table records roughly 120,000 clones, approximately 58% of them present only once. Sequenced input: PBMCs. The receptors shown here come from a woman aged 25 to 39 in good health and CMV-seronegative.

This chain uses TRBV5-5 with TRBJ2-5; weak D call: TRBD2 (6 bases). The DNA end lines up better with TRBJ2-7; the J call may be wrong. This CDR3 has 15 residues. Per germline, CDR1 SGHKS and CDR2 YYEKEE (reference sequence). DNA for the CDR3: TGTGCCAGCAGCTTGGCGGCGGGGTCTGGACACGAGCAGTACTTC. Amino acid sequence: CASSLAAGSGHEQYF.

The chain links TRBV5-4 to TRBJ2-3; 9 bases match TRBD2. Trimming took 5 bases from V and 4 from J; bases not matched to a gene: 2. Germline V gene lookup returns CDR1 SGHNT and CDR2 YYREEE (reference sequence). The CDR3 length is 13 residues. The CDR3 nucleotides are TGTGCCAGCAGGACTAGCGGTGCAGATACGCAGTATTTT. Its translation is CASRTSGADTQYF.

The gene calls are TRBV6-5 and TRBJ2-1; 10 nucleotides agree with TRBD2. Losses at the gene ends were 10 bases for V and 7 bases for J; bases not matched to a gene: 7. CDR1 is MNHEY and CDR2 is SVGAGI in the germline V gene. This CDR3 contains 13 residues. The CDR3 here is CATNSGRLNEQFF. Written as DNA, the CDR3 is TGTGCCACAAATAGCGGGAGGCTTAATGAGCAGTTCTTC.

This clone was counted a single time. Germline is not matched at one junction end, which may reflect a read error. The chain couples TRBV28 to TRBJ2-7; TRBD2 matches 9 bases. Germline-derived CDR1 and CDR2 are MDHEN and SYDVKM. The CDR3 is 14 residues long. For the CDR3, the DNA is TGTGCCACCAGTAGCGGGAGTGTCTCCTACGAGCAGTACTTC. Residues: CATSSGSVSYEQYF. The full variable domain, completed using reference TRBV28 and TRBJ2-7, is DVKVTQSSRYLVKRTGEKVFLECVQDMDHENMFWYRQDPGLGLRLIYFSYDVKMKEKGDIPEGYSVSREKKERFSLILESASTNQTSMYLCATSSGSVSYEQYFGPGTRLTVT.

This chain joins TRBV9 and TRBJ2-1; 9 bases line up with TRBD2. V shed 4 bases, J shed 4 bases, and the junction held 3 bases outside the gene matches. Germline CDR1 and CDR2: SGDLS and YYNGEE. The CDR3 sequence is 14 residues long. DNA of the CDR3: TGTGCCAGCAGCCGGACTAGCGCGTACAATGAGCAGTTCTTC. This encodes CASSRTSAYNEQFF.

The chain links TRBV9 to TRBJ1-2; possibly TRBD1 for D (5 bases). V was clipped by 4 bases and J by 3 bases, with 10 bases between them. CDR1 and CDR2 from the germline V gene are SGDLS and YYNGEE. The CDR3 runs to 13 residues. The CDR3 here is CASSPRGDYGYTF. The CDR3 region has the DNA TGTGCCAGCAGCCCAAGGGGTGACTATGGCTACACCTTC.

This chain joins TRBV2 and TRBJ1-1; 7 bases map to TRBD1. CDR3 size: 14 residues. Germline loops: CDR1 SNHLY, CDR2 FYNNEI. The trim removed 9 bases at V and 0 bases at J, leaving 7 bases unmatched. In DNA form, the CDR3 reads TGTGCCAGTACACCCACAGGGGTGAACACTGAAGCTTTCTTT. Residues: CASTPTGVNTEAFF.

Details on this clone: The junction does not match germline at one end; this may be a read error. The chain is built from TRBV4-2 and TRBJ2-7; TRBD1 agrees at 10 bases. Germline CDR1 LGHNA, CDR2 YNFKEQ. The CDR3 contains 15 residues. CDR3 residues: CASSQDGGQGYGQYF. DNA for the CDR3: TGTGCCAGCAGCCAAGATGGGGGACAGGGGTACGGGCAGTACTTC.

The rearrangement links TRBV6-5 to TRBJ2-7; the D gene is possibly TRBD2 (5 bases). Looked up from germline, CDR1 is MNHEY and CDR2 is SVGAGI. V lost 2 bases to trimming and J lost 6 bases, with 17 bases between them. This CDR3 has 15 residues. CDR3 residues: CASSYEAMGGGEQYF. Written as DNA, the CDR3 is TGTGCCAGCAGTTACGAGGCGATGGGTGGAGGCGAGCAGTACTTC.

V is TRBV5-1 and J is TRBJ1-1, with 7 positions matching TRBD1. CDR3 length: 16 amino acids. With V trimmed by 4 bases and J by 0 bases, 9 bases remained unmatched. Per the germline V gene, CDR1 is SGHRS and CDR2 is YFSETQ. The CDR3 DNA sequence: TGCGCCAGCAGCATACAGGGGTGGGGGTTGAACACTGAAGCTTTCTTT. Its translation is CASSIQGWGLNTEAFF.

This chain uses TRBV6-1 with TRBJ1-5; tentative D call: TRBD1 (5 bases). The germline CDR1 and CDR2 sequences are MNHNS and SASEGT. The CDR3 contains 13 residues. V lost 8 bases and J 9 bases, leaving 17 bases between the germline ends. This chain's CDR3 is CASGRGEVPPQHF. CDR3 bases: TGTGCCAGCGGGCGGGGGGAAGTTCCGCCCCAGCATTTT.

The table lists this clone with a count of one. The V gene is TRBV4-3, the J gene TRBJ2-7, with a tentative D call TRBD1 (6 bases). Germline V gene data show CDR1 as LGHNA and CDR2 as YSLEER. This CDR3 is built from 14 residues. V was shortened by 0 bases and J by 3 bases, with 9 bases between the two germline ends. CDR3 nucleotides: TGCGCCAGCAGCCAAGACCAGGGGTTCTACGAGCAGTACTTC. Translated: CASSQDQGFYEQYF.

V and J are TRBV23-1 and TRBJ1-6, with D perhaps matching TRBD1 (6 bases). TRBV23-1 is noted as an ORF with a role that remains uncertain. The CDR3 contains 18 residues. Trimming took 4 bases from V and 5 from J, leaving 21 bases between them. The CDR3 coding sequence is TGCGCCAGCAGTCGGTGTCCTGATCGGGACACCAATAATTCACCCCTCCACTTT. This encodes CASSRCPDRDTNNSPLHF.

This chain joins TRBV7-8 and TRBJ2-7, with 7 bases lining up with TRBD2. Trimming at V came to 5 bases and at J to 2 bases, leaving 6 bases not matched to a gene. Germline V gives CDR1 SGHVS, CDR2 FQNEAQ. CDR3 length: 14 amino acids. CDR3 region: CASSPAGEPYEQYF. In DNA, the CDR3 is TGTGCCAGCAGCCCGGCGGGGGAACCCTACGAGCAGTACTTC.

This chain connects TRBV27 to TRBJ2-7, with 7 nucleotides matching TRBD1. V gave up 2 bases and J gave up 5 bases; unmatched junction bases: 6. The CDR3 has 14 residues. Germline V lookup: CDR1 MNHEY, CDR2 SMNVEV (reference sequence). This CDR3 is CASSLIGGQDEQYF. The CDR3 DNA is TGTGCCAGCAGTTTAATAGGGGGCCAGGACGAGCAGTACTTC.